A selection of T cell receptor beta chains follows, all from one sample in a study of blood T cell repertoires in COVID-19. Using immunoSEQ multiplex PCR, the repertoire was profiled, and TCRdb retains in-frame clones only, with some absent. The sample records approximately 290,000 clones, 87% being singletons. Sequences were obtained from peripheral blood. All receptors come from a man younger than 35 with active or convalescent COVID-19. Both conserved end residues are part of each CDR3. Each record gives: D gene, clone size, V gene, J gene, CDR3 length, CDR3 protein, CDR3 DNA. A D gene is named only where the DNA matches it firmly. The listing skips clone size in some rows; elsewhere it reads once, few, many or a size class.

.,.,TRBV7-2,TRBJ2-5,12,CASSLIGETQYF,TGTGCCAGCAGCTTAATCGGAGAGACCCAGTACTTC
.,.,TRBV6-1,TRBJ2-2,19,CASSDGGAVSVLATGELFF,TGTGCCAGCAGTGATGGGGGGGCCGTTTCTGTCTTAGCCACCGGGGAGCTGTTTTTT
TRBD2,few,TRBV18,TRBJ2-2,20,CASSPTRSPSGSTNTGELFF,TGTGCCAGCTCACCAACCAGGTCTCCTAGCGGGTCTACGAACACCGGGGAGCTGTTTTTT
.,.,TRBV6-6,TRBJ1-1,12,CASSSPLNEAFF,TGTGCCAGCAGTTCCCCTCTAAATGAAGCTTTCTTT
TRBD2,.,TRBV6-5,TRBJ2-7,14,CASSYREGPYEQYF,TGTGCCAGCAGTTACAGGGAGGGCCCCTACGAGCAGTACTTC
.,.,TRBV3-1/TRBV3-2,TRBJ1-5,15,CASSQGYRDHWPQHF,TGTGCCAGCAGCCAAGGGTACAGGGACCACTGGCCCCAGCATTTT
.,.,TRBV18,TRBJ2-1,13,CASSSQSYNEQFF,TGTGCCAGCTCGTCGCAGTCCTACAATGAGCAGTTCTTC
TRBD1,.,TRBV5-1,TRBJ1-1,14,CASSPDGQGLEAFF,TGCGCCAGCAGCCCCGATGGACAGGGTTTAGAAGCTTTCTTT
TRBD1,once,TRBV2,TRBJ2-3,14,CASSRRDSRDTQYF,TGTGCCAGCAGTCGCCGGGACAGCAGAGATACGCAGTATTTT
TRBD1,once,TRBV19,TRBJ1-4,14,CASSGGEVYEKLFF,TGTGCCAGTTCAGGGGGCGAGGTTTATGAAAAACTGTTTTTT
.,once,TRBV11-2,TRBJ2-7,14,CASSLVRHTYEQYF,TGTGCCAGCAGCTTAGTTCGACACACCTACGAGCAGTACTTC
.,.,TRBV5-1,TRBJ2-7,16,CASSVSQGGRLGEQYF,TGCGCCAGCAGCGTATCACAGGGTGGGCGCCTTGGCGAGCAGTACTTC
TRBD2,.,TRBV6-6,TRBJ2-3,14,CASSQGLAGDTQYF,TGTGCCAGCAGCCAAGGACTAGCGGGAGATACGCAGTATTTT
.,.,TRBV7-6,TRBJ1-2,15,CASSLTKGPRDGYTF,TGTGCCAGCAGCTTAACAAAGGGCCCCAGGGATGGCTACACCTTC
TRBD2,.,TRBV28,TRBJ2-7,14,CASSQPGLAAEQYF,TGTGCCAGCAGTCAGCCGGGACTAGCGGCCGAGCAGTACTTC
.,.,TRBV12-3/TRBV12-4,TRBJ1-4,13,CASRSVTRVKLFF,TGTGCCAGCCGGTCTGTCACTCGGGTAAAACTGTTTTTT
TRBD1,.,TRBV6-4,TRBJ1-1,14,CASKTTGEVTEAFF,TGTGCCAGCAAGACAACAGGGGAGGTCACTGAAGCTTTCTTT
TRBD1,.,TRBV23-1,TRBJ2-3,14,CASRGTGGTDTQYF,TGCGCCAGCAGAGGGACAGGGGGCACAGATACGCAGTATTTT
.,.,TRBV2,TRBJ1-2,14,CASRIRTTNYGYTF,TGTGCCAGCAGGATAAGGACAACGAACTATGGCTACACCTTC
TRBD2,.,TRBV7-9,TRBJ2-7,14,CASSLAGRVYEQYF,TGTGCCAGCAGCTTAGCAGGGAGGGTCTACGAGCAGTACTTC
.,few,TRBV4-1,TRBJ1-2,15,CASSQGGGGAYGYTF,TGCGCCAGCAGCCAAGGCGGCGGGGGGGCCTATGGCTACACCTTC
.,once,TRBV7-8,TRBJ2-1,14,CASSFQTAYNEQFF,TGTGCCAGCAGCTTTCAGACAGCCTACAATGAGCAGTTCTTC
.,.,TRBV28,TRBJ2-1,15,CASIPGLGGNNEQFF,TGTGCCAGCATACCCGGACTAGGGGGAAACAATGAGCAGTTCTTC
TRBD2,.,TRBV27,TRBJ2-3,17,CASSLSPGGSVTDTQYF,TGTGCCAGCAGTTTAAGCCCCGGCGGGAGTGTCACAGATACGCAGTATTTT
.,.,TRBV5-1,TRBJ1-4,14,CASSLGLIDEKLFF,TGCGCCAGCAGTTTGGGACTAATTGACGAAAAACTGTTTTTT
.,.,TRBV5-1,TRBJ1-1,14,CASSLTGGGTEAFF,TGCGCCAGCAGCCTTACGGGGGGCGGCACTGAAGCTTTCTTT
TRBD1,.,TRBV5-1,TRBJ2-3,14,CASSLNRGQDTQYF,TGCGCCAGCAGCTTAAACAGGGGCCAAGATACGCAGTATTTT
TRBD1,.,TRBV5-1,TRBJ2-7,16,CASSITGVPSSYEQYF,TGCGCCAGCAGCATAACAGGGGTCCCGAGCTCCTACGAGCAGTACTTC
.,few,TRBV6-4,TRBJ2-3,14,CASSATASTDTQYF,TGTGCCAGCAGTGCGACAGCTAGCACAGATACGCAGTATTTT
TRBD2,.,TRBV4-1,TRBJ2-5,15,CASSQVDGGAQTQYF,TGCGCCAGCAGCCAAGTCGACGGGGGGGCACAGACCCAGTACTTC
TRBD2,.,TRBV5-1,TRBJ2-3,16,CASSKGLAGGTDTQYF,TGCGCCAGCAGCAAGGGACTAGCGGGAGGGACAGATACGCAGTATTTT
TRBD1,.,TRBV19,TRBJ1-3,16,CASRPGQGAYGNTIYF,TGTGCCAGTAGACCGGGACAGGGGGCTTACGGAAACACCATATATTTT
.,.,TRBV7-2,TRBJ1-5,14,CASSLVVGGQPQHF,TGTGCCAGCAGCTTAGTCGTAGGCGGACAGCCCCAGCATTTT
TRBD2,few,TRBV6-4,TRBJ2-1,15,CASSEGREGHNEQFF,TGTGCCAGCAGTGAGGGGCGGGAGGGCCACAATGAGCAGTTCTTC
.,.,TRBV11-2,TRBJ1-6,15,CASSLGETGGSPLHF,TGTGCCAGCAGCTTAGGAGAGACAGGCGGGTCACCCCTCCACTTT
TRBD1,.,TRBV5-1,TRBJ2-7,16,CASSSLTGGDLSEQYF,TGCGCCAGCAGCTCACTGACAGGGGGGGACCTAAGCGAGCAGTACTTC